This record looks at one TCR beta chain sequence and its context. The antigen this receptor binds is unknown. No base-level quality is on record; no much larger clone is a single base apart. The library came from the immunoSEQ multiplex PCR assay. The multiplex PCR relied on a mix of 60 forward primers for TCR Vbeta segments and 13 reverse primers for TCR Jbeta segments. The CDR3 region of rearranged TCR beta genes was amplified from genomic DNA by a multiplex PCR assay. Amplified TCR beta libraries were sequenced as 87-base-pair reads on the Illumina HiSeq System. The original methods were these. In a later analysis, tens of millions of unique TCR beta chains were counted across the 500 to 700 repertoires, and approximately 9.9 million of these chains were shared by at least two donors. To remove PCR and sequencing errors, raw reads were error-corrected and collapsed into unique sequences using a nearest-neighbor algorithm that merged closely related sequences. Alignment of CDR3 sequences to IMGT reference sequences was used to assign V, D and J gene segments. For a sequence to be retained, a match of at least six nucleotides was required to both a V gene segment and a J gene segment. A rearrangement was called productive if the CDR3 had no stop codons and remained in frame with V and J, and every other rearrangement was called non-productive. Following IMGT convention, CDR3 was defined as the stretch from the second conserved V-encoded cysteine to the conserved J-encoded phenylalanine. In an earlier analysis of 500 to 650 of the donors, sequences lacking an unambiguous match to a single V gene segment were excluded. An earlier analysis of several hundred of the donors classified V segments as functional when productive rearrangements were above 56.7% and as segregating when the standard deviation between donors was above 5%. A statistical classification framework was built to diagnose cytomegalovirus status from the catalog of TCR beta chain sequences. V and J gene assignment, in a later analysis, came from comparing TCR nucleotide sequences with IMGT/GENE-DB human TR gene sequences. Using the TCRdist pipeline, a later analysis assigned CDR3 sequences along with most-parsimonious VDJ recombination scenarios. In a later analysis, each TCR beta chain was defined by its CDR3 amino acid sequence together with its V-gene family, and reads lacking a unique V-gene family were excluded. To address suspected cross-contamination and a sequencing artifact, a later analysis removed 550 to 750 highly shared, low-generation-probability nucleotide sequences. In a later analysis, a clonal expansion index for each public chain was calculated from normalized within-repertoire ranks of inferred template counts. Generation probabilities in a later analysis came from a VDJ recombination model fitted to out-of-frame rearrangements, and those results were checked against IGoR. Hypergeometric tests were used in a later analysis to score TCR-TCR, TCR-HLA and TCR-CMV co-occurrence, with a repertoire-size bias correction applied to the TCR pairs. In a later analysis, false discovery rates were estimated by permuting HLA or CMV assignments 20 times. A later analysis grouped co-occurring TCRs with DBSCAN, adding TCRdist sequence similarity when clustering within HLA-allele-positive subsets. Repertoires with fewer than 30,000 or more than 120,000 public chains, plus five repertoires with anomalous nucleotide sharing, were excluded from co-occurrence clustering. TCRdb stores this immuneACCESS table with in-frame sequences only. Part of the clones is absent; in the studies checked, under half of the shortfall reflects unresolved V genes, and no reason is known for the rest. V, J and clone size are taken as reported in that table, and D and trimming were inferred from the DNA itself. A total of about 150,000 clones appear in this sample, about 75% of them only once. Roughly 0.68% of the sample goes to the ten largest clones.

These data belong to a study of cytomegalovirus exposure and HLA in healthy donors (dated by TCRdb to the late 2010s). Regarding the complete study: An earlier analysis of some 620 of the donors reported roughly 300 Gb of sequence data and about 120 million unique TCR beta sequences obtained from about 179 million T cells. Roughly 300 gigabases of sequencing data and around 88 million unique TCR sequences made up an early release that covered approximately 700 HLA-typed donors. Of the 350 to 450 genotyped donors, approximately 80% fell in the genetic ancestry cluster associated with self-reported Caucasian donors. The study aimed to test whether cataloging public T cell receptors could reveal signatures of past pathogen exposure. The study profiled the T cell repertoires of under 700 subjects by immunosequencing and related them to cytomegalovirus serostatus. A separate validation cohort of over 95 different subjects was used in addition to the 666-subject first cohort. The study combined high-throughput TCR immunosequencing, statistical association of individual TCRs with disease status, and machine learning to predict cytomegalovirus infection status. A later analysis re-examined previously published TCR beta repertoires from just over 650 donors and added high-resolution HLA genotyping to investigate patterns of TCR occurrence. Rather than drawing on any new phenotypic data, the later analysis identified candidate immune exposures from TCR beta sequences and the way those sequences occurred across donors. In an earlier analysis of a few hundred of the donors, high-throughput TCR beta sequencing was used to judge whether each TCR beta V gene segment behaved as functional or pseudogenic. Donor age, sex, ethnicity and CMV serostatus were compiled alongside the repertoire data. In a later genetic analysis, genome-wide SNP genotypes for about 55% of the roughly 700 donors were used, and that subset was treated as a discovery cohort. Every discovery cohort repertoire had been produced on one sequencing platform. Class I and class II HLA loci were covered by the typing at four-digit resolution. The number of typed donors differed by locus: about 620-630 for A, B, C, DRB1 and DQB1; 500 to 550 for DQA1; about 600 for DPA1; and about 450 for DPB1. Because of strong linkage in the cohort, roughly 5 DR-DQ haplotypes were treated as single units for association and clustering. Among roughly 370 genotyped donors of the cohort, an average of about 240,000 unique TCR beta nucleotide sequences were sequenced per donor, roughly 20% of them non-productive. The research as a whole found: A later analysis reported that several top co-occurrence clusters appeared linked to parvovirus B19, influenza, CMV and Epstein-Barr virus. A group of highly shared sequence variants was considered likely to be a technical artifact of the sequencing pipeline. In a later analysis, the rate of TCR association differed among HLA loci, with DRB1 alleles having the most associated TCRs and HLA-C alleles having the fewest. Because HLA typing was missing for some donors at each locus, association tests included only the typed subset. Linkage disequilibrium might explain the correlated functional status among segregating V segments, but an unknown experimental factor could not be ruled out. A few of the identified cytomegalovirus-associated TCR beta chains were confirmed in vitro to be specific for cytomegalovirus antigens. According to a later genetic analysis, donors in an Asian-associated ancestry cluster had fewer N-insertions in productive TCRs than the approximately 700-donor mean. In an earlier analysis of some 550 of the donors, most TCR beta V segments were observed in productive rearrangements about 90% or about 30% of the time, broadly matching IMGT annotations. An association between a missense DCLRE1C variant and V-gene and J-gene trimming of TCR beta chains was found in a later genetic analysis and replicated in an independent cohort. In a later analysis, HLA-associated TCR beta chains showed more clonal expansion and lower generation probabilities than non-associated chains that were equally common. In a later analysis, most CMV-associated TCR beta chains were found to appear HLA-restricted, with HLA associations seemingly driven largely by CMV exposure. The 87-base-pair reads could not distinguish some IMGT-functional V segments, including TRBV6-2 and TRBV6-3, so those segments were excluded. Sequencing depth was assumed to be roughly uniform across donors in the presence/absence analyses, though that assumption may not hold. A further reported finding was that TCR beta sequences accurately predicted the HLA-A and HLA-B alleles for most subjects in the first cohort. In both the original and validation cohorts, the classifier was reported to diagnose cytomegalovirus status with high specificity and sensitivity. Because counts were too low, some 16 rarely observed V segments, including chromosome 9 orphons, were excluded from the earlier analysis of 587 of the donors. In a later analysis, 16,951 TCR beta sequences were associated with specific HLA alleles at a false discovery rate of 0.05. In the study, about 150 TCR beta chains were listed as associated with cytomegalovirus. The cohort was sequenced for TCR beta chains only, and without alpha or paired-chain data the features that could be detected were limited. Most TCR sequences were seen in very few donors, while some public TCRs were found in many individuals. When HLA alleles, especially DR and DQ, strongly co-occurred, TCR associations were difficult to assign to individual alleles. The authors suggested that the approach could potentially be extended to other disease states and immunological phenotypes. The only immune exposure information available for the cohort was CMV serostatus.

The cohort was made up of approximately 700 healthy bone marrow donors. All cohort members were sampled while nominally healthy, although unrecorded immune exposures were likely present. The donor was CMV seronegative and was included in the group of around 320 seronegative cohort members. A peripheral blood sample was collected from each donor, and TCR beta sequencing was performed on peripheral blood mononuclear cells. The Qiagen DNeasy Blood Extraction Kit was used to extract genomic DNA from the blood cell samples. CDR1 and CDR2 are drawn from the germline V gene: SGHRS, YFSETQ. Including the terminal cysteine and phenylalanine, the CDR3 comprises 15 residues. Only the CDR3 part of the read is kept: 45 bases, read in frame from the first base. V loses 4 bases, J loses 0 bases, and the germline ends lie 11 bases apart.

The sequence joins TRBV5-1 to TRBJ2-1, with no D gene named confidently. Source material: PBMCs. The TCR comes from a male donor in good health and CMV-seronegative. The DNA sequence reads TGCGCCAGCAGCGGTATGGGCGCCTCCTACAATGAGCAGTTCTTC. Its protein is CASSGMGASYNEQFF.